This TCR beta chain is from a study of neurological immune-mediated disorders. With respect to this clonotype: What it binds is not known. A much larger clone is a single base away; this may be a read error.

TCRdb independently ran MiXCR on the 5' RACE reads; one entry per CDR3 protein. This sample has 50,000 to 80,000 distinct CDR3 sequences, with nearly 3.5% found just once. Study findings and constraints: When grouped phylogenetically, the repertoires of 18 of the 34 multiple sclerosis patients fell together in one related-CDR3 cluster, which is a possible signature. HTLV-1-associated myelopathy had the most TCR clonal expansion, and multiple sclerosis had the least, less than healthy controls. Neither clinical nor MRI features showed any association with the multiple sclerosis repertoire cluster, and the authors stated that larger cohorts are needed.

Per germline, CDR1 SQVTM and CDR2 ANQGSEA. The CDR3 length is 15 residues. Trimming cost V 6 bases and J 3 bases; bases outside gene matches: 13. The origin of this receptor is a man in his forties with multiple sclerosis. The gene calls are TRBV29-1 and TRBJ2-7, with 8 bases that match TRBD2. The sequencing input was PBMCs. Written as DNA, the CDR3 is TGCAGCGTCGATGGGAGGGCGGGAGGTTACTACGAGCAGTACTTC. Amino acid sequence: CSVDGRAGGYYEQYF.